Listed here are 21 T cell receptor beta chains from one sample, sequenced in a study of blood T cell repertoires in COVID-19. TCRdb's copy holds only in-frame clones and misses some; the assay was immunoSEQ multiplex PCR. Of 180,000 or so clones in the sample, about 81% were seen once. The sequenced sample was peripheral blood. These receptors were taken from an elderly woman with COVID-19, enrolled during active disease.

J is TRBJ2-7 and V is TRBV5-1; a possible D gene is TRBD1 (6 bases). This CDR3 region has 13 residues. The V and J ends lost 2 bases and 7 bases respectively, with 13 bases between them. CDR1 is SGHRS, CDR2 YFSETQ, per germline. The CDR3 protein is CASSLGQGSEQYF. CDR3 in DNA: TGCGCCAGCAGCTTAGGGCAGGGGTCAGAGCAGTACTTC. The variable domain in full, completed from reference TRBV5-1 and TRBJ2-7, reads KAGVTQTPRYLIKTRGQQVTLSCSPISGHRSVSWYQQTPGQGLQFLFEYFSETQRNKGNFPGRFSGRQFSNSRSEMNVSTLELGDSALYLCASSLGQGSEQYFGPGTRLTVT.

As DNA, the CDR3 is TGTGCCAGCCGACAGGGGGGAAGCAATCAGCCCCAGCATTTT. The encoded protein is CASRQGGSNQPQHF. V and J are TRBV2 and TRBJ1-5; TRBD1 aligns across 9 bases. CDR1 is SNHLY and CDR2 is FYNNEI in the germline V gene. CDR3 length: 14 residues. The V and J ends lost 8 bases and 1 base, in that order; junction bases with no gene match: 3.

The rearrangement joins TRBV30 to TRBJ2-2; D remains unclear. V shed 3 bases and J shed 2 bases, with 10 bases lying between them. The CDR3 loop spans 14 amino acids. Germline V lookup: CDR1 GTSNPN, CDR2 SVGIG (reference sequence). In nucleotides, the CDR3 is TGTGCCTGGAGGAGCAAACGAAACACCGGGGAGCTGTTTTTT. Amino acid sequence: CAWRSKRNTGELFF.

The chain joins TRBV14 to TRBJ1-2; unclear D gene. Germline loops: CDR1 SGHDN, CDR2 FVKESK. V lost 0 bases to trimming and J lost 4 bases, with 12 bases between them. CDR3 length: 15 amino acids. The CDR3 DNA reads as TGTGCCAGCAGCCAAGACTCCCCTGTCGTCTATGGCTACACCTTC. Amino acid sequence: CASSQDSPVVYGYTF.

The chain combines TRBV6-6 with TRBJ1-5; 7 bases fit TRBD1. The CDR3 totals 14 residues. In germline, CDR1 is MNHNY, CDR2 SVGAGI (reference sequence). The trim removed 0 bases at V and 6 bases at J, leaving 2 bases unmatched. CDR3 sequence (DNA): TGTGCCAGCAGTTACTCGGGGGACAGTCAGCCCCAGCATTTT. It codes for CASSYSGDSQPQHF.

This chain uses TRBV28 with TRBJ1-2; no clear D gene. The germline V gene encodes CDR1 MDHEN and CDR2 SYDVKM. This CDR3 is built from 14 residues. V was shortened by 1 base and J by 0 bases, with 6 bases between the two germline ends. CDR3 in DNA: TGTGCCAGCAGTTTATACGGGGCTAACTATGGCTACACCTTC. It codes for CASSLYGANYGYTF.

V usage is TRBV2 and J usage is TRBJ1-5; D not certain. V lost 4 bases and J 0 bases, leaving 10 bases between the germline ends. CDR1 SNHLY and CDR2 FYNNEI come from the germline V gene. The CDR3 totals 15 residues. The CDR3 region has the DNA TGTGCCAGCAGTGGCAAGACACTTAGCAATCAGCCCCAGCATTTT. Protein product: CASSGKTLSNQPQHF.

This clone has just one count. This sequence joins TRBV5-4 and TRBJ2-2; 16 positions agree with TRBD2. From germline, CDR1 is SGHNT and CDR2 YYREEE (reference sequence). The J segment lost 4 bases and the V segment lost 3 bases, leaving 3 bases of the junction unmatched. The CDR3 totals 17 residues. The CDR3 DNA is TGTGCCAGCAGCTGGGGACTAGCGGGAGGGGGCACCGGGGAGCTGTTTTTT. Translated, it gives CASSWGLAGGGTGELFF.

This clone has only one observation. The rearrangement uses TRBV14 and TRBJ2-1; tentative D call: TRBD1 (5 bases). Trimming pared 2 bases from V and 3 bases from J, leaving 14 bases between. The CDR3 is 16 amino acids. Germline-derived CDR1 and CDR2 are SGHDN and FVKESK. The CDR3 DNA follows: TGTGCCAGCAGCCAACTTTTCAGACAGAGCTACAATGAGCAGTTCTTC. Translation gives CASSQLFRQSYNEQFF.

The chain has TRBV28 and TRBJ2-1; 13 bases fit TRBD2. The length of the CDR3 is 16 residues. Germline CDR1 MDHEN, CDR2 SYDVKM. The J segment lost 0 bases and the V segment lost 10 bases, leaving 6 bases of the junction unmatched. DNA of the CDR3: TGTGCCACCAGGACTAGCGGGAGATACTCCTACAATGAGCAGTTCTTC. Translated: CATRTSGRYSYNEQFF.

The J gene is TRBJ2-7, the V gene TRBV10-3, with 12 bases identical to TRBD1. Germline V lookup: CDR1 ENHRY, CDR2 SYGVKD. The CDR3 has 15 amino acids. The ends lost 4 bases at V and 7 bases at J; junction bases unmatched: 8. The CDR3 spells CAISAPGQGAREQYF. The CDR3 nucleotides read TGTGCCATCAGTGCTCCGGGACAGGGGGCGAGAGAGCAGTACTTC.

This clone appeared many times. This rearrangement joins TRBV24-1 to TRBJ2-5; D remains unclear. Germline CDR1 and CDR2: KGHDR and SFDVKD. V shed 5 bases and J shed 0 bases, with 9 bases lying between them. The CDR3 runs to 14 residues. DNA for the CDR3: TGTGCCACCAGTGGGTGGCAGAACCAAGAGACCCAGTACTTC. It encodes CATSGWQNQETQYF.

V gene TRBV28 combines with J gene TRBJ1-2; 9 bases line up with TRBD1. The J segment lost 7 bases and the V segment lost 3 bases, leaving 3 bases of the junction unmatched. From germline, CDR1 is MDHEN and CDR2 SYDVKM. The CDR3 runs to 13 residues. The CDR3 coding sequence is TGTGCCAGCAGTTTCCGGGACAGGGCTGGCTACACCTTC. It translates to CASSFRDRAGYTF.

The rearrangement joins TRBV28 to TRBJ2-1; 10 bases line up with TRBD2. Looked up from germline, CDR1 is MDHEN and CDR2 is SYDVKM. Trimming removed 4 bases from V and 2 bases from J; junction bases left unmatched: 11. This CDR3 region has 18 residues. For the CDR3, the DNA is TGTGCCAGCAGTTCAGAAAACGCTAGCGGGGGCCCCTACAATGAGCAGTTCTTC. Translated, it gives CASSSENASGGPYNEQFF.

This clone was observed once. CDR3 loop: CSVELGARDTQYF. In DNA, the CDR3 is TGCAGCGTTGAGCTGGGGGCGAGAGATACGCAGTATTTT. This chain connects TRBV29-1 to TRBJ2-3; D possibly corresponds to TRBD1 (6 bases). Germline CDR1 reads SQVTM; CDR2 reads ANQGSEA. This CDR3 region has 13 residues. V lost 3 bases and J lost 5, with 12 bases in between.

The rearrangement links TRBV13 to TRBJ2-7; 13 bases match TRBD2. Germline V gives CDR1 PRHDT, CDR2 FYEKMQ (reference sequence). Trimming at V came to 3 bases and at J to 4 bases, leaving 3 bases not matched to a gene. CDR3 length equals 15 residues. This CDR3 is CASSLTSGGRYEQYF. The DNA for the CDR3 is TGTGCCAGCAGCTTGACTAGCGGGGGGCGTTACGAGCAGTACTTC.

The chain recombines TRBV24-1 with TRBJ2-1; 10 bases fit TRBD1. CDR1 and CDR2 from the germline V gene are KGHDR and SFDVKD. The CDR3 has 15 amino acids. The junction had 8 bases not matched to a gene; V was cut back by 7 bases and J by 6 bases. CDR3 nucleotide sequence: TGTGCCACCAGAGCGACCGGGACAGGGGCCAATGAGCAGTTCTTC. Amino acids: CATRATGTGANEQFF.

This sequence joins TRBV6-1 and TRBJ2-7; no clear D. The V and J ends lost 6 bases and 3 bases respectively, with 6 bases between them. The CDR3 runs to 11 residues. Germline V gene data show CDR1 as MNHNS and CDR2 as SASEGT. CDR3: CASSSVYEQYF. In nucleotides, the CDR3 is TGTGCCAGCAGCTCAGTCTACGAGCAGTACTTC.

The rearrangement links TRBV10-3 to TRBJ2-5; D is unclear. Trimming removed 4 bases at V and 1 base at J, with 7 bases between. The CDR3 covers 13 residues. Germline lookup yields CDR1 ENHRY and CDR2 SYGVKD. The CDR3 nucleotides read TGTGCCATCAGTGCGACTGGCCAAGAGACCCAGTACTTC. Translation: CAISATGQETQYF.

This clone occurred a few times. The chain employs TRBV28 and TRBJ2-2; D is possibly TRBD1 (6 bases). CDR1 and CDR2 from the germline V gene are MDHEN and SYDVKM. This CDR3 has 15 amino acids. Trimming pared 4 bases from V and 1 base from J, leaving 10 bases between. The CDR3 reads CASSSGHLNTGELFF. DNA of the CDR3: TGTGCCAGCAGTTCGGGACACCTGAACACCGGGGAGCTGTTTTTT.

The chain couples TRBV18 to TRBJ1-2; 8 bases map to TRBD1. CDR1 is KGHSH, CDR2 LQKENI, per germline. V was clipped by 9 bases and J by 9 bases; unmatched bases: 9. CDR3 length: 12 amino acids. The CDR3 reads CASSRTGRSYTF. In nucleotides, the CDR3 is TGTGCCAGTTCTCGGACAGGGAGAAGCTACACCTTC.